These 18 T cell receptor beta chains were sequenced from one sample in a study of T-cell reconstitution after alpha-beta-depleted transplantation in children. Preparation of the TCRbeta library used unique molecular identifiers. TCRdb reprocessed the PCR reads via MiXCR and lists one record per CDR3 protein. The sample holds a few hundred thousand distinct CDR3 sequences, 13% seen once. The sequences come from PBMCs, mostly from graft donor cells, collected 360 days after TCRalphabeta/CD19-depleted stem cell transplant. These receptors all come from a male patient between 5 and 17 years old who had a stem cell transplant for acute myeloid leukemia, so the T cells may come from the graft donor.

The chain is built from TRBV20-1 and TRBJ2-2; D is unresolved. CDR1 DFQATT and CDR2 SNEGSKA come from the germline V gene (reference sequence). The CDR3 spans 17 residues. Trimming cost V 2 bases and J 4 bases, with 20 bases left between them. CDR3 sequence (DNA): TGCAGTGCTAGATCGATCCCCGGGTGGTCAGGCACCGGGGAGCTGTTTTTT. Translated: CSARSIPGWSGTGELFF.

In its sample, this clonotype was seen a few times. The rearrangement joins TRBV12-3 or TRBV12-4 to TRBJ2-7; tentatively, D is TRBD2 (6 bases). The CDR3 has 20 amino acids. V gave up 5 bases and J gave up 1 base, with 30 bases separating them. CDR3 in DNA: TGTGCCAGCAGTCTAGAAGGCCCCGGGGGTGCGGGGAGACCTTCCTACGAGCAGTACTTC. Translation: CASSLEGPGGAGRPSYEQYF.

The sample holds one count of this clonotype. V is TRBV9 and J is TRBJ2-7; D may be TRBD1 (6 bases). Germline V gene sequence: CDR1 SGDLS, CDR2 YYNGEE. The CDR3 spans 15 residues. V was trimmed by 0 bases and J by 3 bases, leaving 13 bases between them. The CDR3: CASSVEGRGDYEQYF. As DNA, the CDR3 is TGTGCCAGCAGCGTAGAGGGCAGGGGCGACTACGAGCAGTACTTC.

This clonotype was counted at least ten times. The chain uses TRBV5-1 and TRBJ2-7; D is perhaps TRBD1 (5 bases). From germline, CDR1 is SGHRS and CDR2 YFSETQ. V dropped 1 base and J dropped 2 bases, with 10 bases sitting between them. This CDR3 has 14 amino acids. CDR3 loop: CASSLSRVTYEQYF. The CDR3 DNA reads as TGCGCCAGCAGCTTGAGCAGGGTGACCTACGAGCAGTACTTC.

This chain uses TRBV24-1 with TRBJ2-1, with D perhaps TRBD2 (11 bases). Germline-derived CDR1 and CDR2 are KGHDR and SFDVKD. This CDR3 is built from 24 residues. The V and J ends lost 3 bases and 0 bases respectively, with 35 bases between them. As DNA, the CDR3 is TGTGCCACCAGTGATGGGTCGACAGGGGGCAAGAGACTAGCGGGAAAAAGCTCCTACAATGAGCAGTTCTTC. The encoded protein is CATSDGSTGGKRLAGKSSYNEQFF.

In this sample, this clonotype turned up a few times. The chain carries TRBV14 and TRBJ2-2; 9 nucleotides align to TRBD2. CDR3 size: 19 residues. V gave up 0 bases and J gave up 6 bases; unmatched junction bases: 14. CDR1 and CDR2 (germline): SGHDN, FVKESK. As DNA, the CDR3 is TGTGCCAGCAGCCAAGAGGCTAGCGGGACCCCAGGGATCGCCGGGGAGCTGTTTTTT. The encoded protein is CASSQEASGTPGIAGELFF. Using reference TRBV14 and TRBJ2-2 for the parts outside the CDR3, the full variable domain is EAGVTQFPSHSVIEKGQTVTLRCDPISGHDNLYWYRRVMGKEIKFLLHFVKESKQDESGMPNNRFLAERTGGTYSTLKVQPAELEDSGVYFCASSQEASGTPGIAGELFFGEGSRLTVL.

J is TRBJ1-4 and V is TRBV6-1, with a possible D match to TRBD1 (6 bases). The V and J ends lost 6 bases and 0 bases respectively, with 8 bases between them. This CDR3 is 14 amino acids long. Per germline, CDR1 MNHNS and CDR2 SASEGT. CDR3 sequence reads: CASRHRATNEKLFF. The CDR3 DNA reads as TGTGCCAGCAGACACAGGGCAACTAATGAAAAACTGTTTTTT.

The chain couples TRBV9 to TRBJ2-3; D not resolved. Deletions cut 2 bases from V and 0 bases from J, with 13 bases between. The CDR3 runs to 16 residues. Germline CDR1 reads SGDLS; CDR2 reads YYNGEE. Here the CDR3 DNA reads TGTGCCAGCAGCGTCGACTCCCCCCCTAGCACAGATACGCAGTATTTT. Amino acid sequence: CASSVDSPPSTDTQYF. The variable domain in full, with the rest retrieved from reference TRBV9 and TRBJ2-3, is DSGVTQTPKHLITATGQRVTLRCSPRSGDLSVYWYQQSLDQGLQFLIQYYNGEERAKGNILERFSAQQFPDLHSELNLSSLELGDSALYFCASSVDSPPSTDTQYFGPGTRLTVL.

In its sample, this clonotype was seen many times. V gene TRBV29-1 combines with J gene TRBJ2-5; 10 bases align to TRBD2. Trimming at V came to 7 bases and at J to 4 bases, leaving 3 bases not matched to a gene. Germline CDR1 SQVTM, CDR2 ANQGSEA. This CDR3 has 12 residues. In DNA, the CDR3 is TGCAGCGCTATAGCGGGAGGAGAGACCCAGTACTTC. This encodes CSAIAGGETQYF.

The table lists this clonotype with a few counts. The CDR3 loop reads CASKKGGRALETQYF. The CDR3 DNA follows: TGTGCCAGCAAAAAGGGCGGGAGGGCCTTAGAGACCCAGTACTTC. The rearrangement joins TRBV6-2 or TRBV6-3 to TRBJ2-5; 9 bases line up with TRBD2. Germline loops: CDR1 MNHEY, CDR2 SVGEGT. This CDR3 comprises 15 residues. J gave up 4 bases and V 7 bases, and 10 bases lay outside the gene matches.

CDR3 DNA sequence: TGTGCCAGCAGCGTAGAGAGGGACAGCTACGAGCAGTACTTC. Protein product: CASSVERDSYEQYF. The chain is built from TRBV9 and TRBJ2-7; the match to TRBD1 covers 7 bases. With 0 bases clipped from V and 3 bases from J, the junction kept 3 bases outside the gene matches. CDR3 size: 14 residues. Germline V gene sequence: CDR1 SGDLS, CDR2 YYNGEE.

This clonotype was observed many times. The CDR3 sequence is CASSPRIRNEQFF. CDR3 in DNA: TGTGCCAGCAGCCCCCGGATTCGCAATGAGCAGTTCTTC. This chain connects TRBV7-2 to TRBJ2-1, with D unresolved. Trimming pared 5 bases from V and 6 bases from J, leaving 11 bases between. Germline V gene lookup returns CDR1 SGHTA and CDR2 FQGNSA. CDR3 length equals 13 residues.

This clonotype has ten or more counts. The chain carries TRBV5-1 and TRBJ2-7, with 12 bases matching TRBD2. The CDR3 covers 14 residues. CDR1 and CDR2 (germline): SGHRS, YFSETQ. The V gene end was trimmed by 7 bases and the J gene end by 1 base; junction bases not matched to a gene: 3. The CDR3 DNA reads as TGCGCCAGCCGGGGACTAGCGGGTTCCTACGAGCAGTACTTC. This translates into CASRGLAGSYEQYF.

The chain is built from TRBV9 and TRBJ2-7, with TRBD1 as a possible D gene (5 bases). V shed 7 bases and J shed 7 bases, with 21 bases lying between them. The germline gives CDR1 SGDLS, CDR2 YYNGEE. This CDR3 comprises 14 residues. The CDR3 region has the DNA TGTGCCAGCGGCTGGGGCTCCCGGTGGGGAGAGCAGTACTTC. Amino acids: CASGWGSRWGEQYF.

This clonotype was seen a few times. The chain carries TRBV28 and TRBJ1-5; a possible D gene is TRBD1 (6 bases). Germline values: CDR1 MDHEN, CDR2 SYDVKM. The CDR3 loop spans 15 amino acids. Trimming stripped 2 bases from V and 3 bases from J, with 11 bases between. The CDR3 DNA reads TGTGCCAGCAGTTTACTAGACAGGATCAATCAGCCCCAGCATTTT. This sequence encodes CASSLLDRINQPQHF.

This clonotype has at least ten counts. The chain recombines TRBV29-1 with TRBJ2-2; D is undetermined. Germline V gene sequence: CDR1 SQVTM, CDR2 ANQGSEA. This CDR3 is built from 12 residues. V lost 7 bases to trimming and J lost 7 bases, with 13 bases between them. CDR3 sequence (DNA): TGCAGCGCTGGGGAACTCGTCGGGGAGCTGTTTTTT. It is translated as CSAGELVGELFF.

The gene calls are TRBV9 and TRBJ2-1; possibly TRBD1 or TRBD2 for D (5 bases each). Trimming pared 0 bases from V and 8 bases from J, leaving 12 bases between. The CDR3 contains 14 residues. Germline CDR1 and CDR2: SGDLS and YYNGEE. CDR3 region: CASSVDRPGDEQFF. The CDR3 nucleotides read TGTGCCAGCAGCGTAGACAGGCCCGGGGATGAGCAGTTCTTC.

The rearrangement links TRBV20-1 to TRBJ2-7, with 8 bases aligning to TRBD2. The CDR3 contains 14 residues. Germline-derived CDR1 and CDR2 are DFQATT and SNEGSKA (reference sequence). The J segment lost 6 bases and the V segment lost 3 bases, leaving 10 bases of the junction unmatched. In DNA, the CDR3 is TGCAGTGCTAGTCTCGGGGGGGTAAGAGGCGAGCAGTACTTC. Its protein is CSASLGGVRGEQYF.